The 23 T cell receptor beta chains below were found in one sample sequenced in a study of blood T cells in healthy people across ages. With a J-beta primer mix and a sample-barcoded 5' primer, a second PCR ran 7 to 11 cycles. Via MiXCR, TCRdb re-called the 5' RACE reads, giving one row per CDR3 protein. The sample shows about 2 million distinct CDR3 sequences, around 50% of them seen only once. The specimen sequenced was blood. Every receptor here comes from a woman in her thirties or forties in good health.

CDR3 coding DNA: TGTGCCAGCAGCGATGATCCGTCCTACGAGCAGTACTTC. Translating gives CASSDDPSYEQYF. The chain uses TRBV7-9 and TRBJ2-7, with no clear D. Germline V CDR1 and CDR2: SEHNR, FQNEAQ (reference sequence). The CDR3 runs 13 residues. Trimming removed 5 bases from V and 1 base from J, with 9 bases in between.

This clonotype was found once. The rearrangement joins TRBV6-2 or TRBV6-3 to TRBJ2-5; 7 bases agree with TRBD1. The J call may not be correct, given that the DNA end is closer to TRBJ2-7. Germline lookup yields CDR1 MNHEY and CDR2 SVGEGT. The CDR3 consists of 14 residues. The CDR3 sequence: CASSRPGQIHEQYF. For the CDR3, the DNA is TGTGCCAGCAGCCGGCCGGGACAGATCCACGAGCAGTACTTC.

The chain is built from TRBV20-1 and TRBJ2-3; no clear D. The CDR3 is 14 amino acids. Germline lookup yields CDR1 DFQATT and CDR2 SNEGSKA (reference sequence). Trimming shortened V by 3 bases and J by 0 bases, and 10 bases separated the two germline ends. The CDR3 DNA reads TGCAGTGCTAGTCGCGTGACTAGCACAGATACGCAGTATTTT. It yields the protein CSASRVTSTDTQYF.

Only a few counts were recorded for this clonotype. The rearrangement uses TRBV4-3 and TRBJ2-1; maybe TRBD2 (7 bases). Trimming removed 0 bases from V and 1 base from J, with 16 bases in between. CDR1 and CDR2 (germline): LGHNA, YSLEER. The CDR3 covers 18 residues. CDR3 region: CASSQDVSGGLSYNEQFF. Here the CDR3 DNA reads TGCGCCAGCAGCCAAGATGTTTCCGGGGGGCTATCCTACAATGAGCAGTTCTTC.

The chain is built from TRBV3-1 and TRBJ1-2; D is ambiguous. Germline V gene data show CDR1 as LGHDT and CDR2 as YNNKEL (reference sequence). Between the trimmed V and J ends, which lost 4 bases and 0 bases, there was a span of 6 bases. The CDR3 spans 13 residues. CDR3 nucleotides: TGTGCCAGCAGCCGGTTGGCTAACTATGGCTACACCTTC. Translating gives CASSRLANYGYTF.

In this sample, this clonotype turned up a few times. This chain uses TRBV25-1 with TRBJ1-2; the match to TRBD1 covers 7 bases. The CDR3 length is 14 residues. Germline CDR1 reads MGHDK; CDR2 reads SYGVNS. After removal of 2 bases from V and 8 bases from J, the junction contained 8 bases not matched to a gene. The DNA for the CDR3 is TGTGCCAGCAGTGAAAGCAGTCAGGGGGAGGGCTACACCTTC. The encoded protein is CASSESSQGEGYTF.

The chain has TRBV12-3 or TRBV12-4 and TRBJ2-3; D uncertain. Trimming pared 6 bases from V and 2 bases from J, leaving 21 bases between. CDR3 length equals 17 residues. In nucleotides, the CDR3 is TGTGCCAGCAGACCCTCCCGACGGTTCCTGATCACAGATACGCAGTATTTT. This encodes CASRPSRRFLITDTQYF.

This clonotype was counted a few times. V gene TRBV27 combines with J gene TRBJ2-7; 8 bases line up with TRBD1. The length of the CDR3 is 14 residues. Per the germline V gene, CDR1 is MNHEY and CDR2 is SMNVEV (reference sequence). Trimming removed 5 bases from V and 5 bases from J; junction bases left unmatched: 8. The CDR3 DNA sequence: TGTGCCAGCAGTGCAGACAGGGGAGGAAACGAGCAGTACTTC. Protein sequence: CASSADRGGNEQYF.

This sequence joins TRBV7-2 and TRBJ2-2, with TRBD1 matching over 7 bases. After removal of 4 bases from V and 3 bases from J, the junction contained 2 bases not matched to a gene. CDR1 SGHTA and CDR2 FQGNSA come from the germline V gene. The CDR3 has 14 residues. The CDR3 sequence is CASSWGQHTGELFF. DNA for the CDR3: TGTGCCAGCAGCTGGGGACAGCACACCGGGGAGCTGTTTTTT.

This chain links TRBV12-3 or TRBV12-4 with TRBJ2-2, with 9 positions matching TRBD1. This CDR3 is 14 amino acids long. V lost 7 bases to trimming and J lost 5 bases; unmatched junction nucleotides: 5. The chain's CDR3 is CASTDRGETGELFF. As DNA, the CDR3 is TGTGCCAGCACCGACAGGGGGGAAACCGGGGAGCTGTTTTTT.

This chain uses TRBV7-2 with TRBJ2-7, with D uncertain. CDR3 length: 15 amino acids. Germline V gives CDR1 SGHTA, CDR2 FQGNSA. Trimming pared 1 base from V and 1 base from J, leaving 11 bases between. The CDR3 bases are TGTGCCAGCAGCTTAGGCTGGCAGGCGTCCTACGAGCAGTACTTC. Its protein is CASSLGWQASYEQYF.

The chain employs TRBV20-1 and TRBJ1-2; 7 nucleotides agree with TRBD1. This CDR3 is built from 13 residues. Germline CDR1 and CDR2: DFQATT and SNEGSKA (reference sequence). V was clipped by 6 bases and J by 4 bases; unmatched bases: 8. The CDR3 reads CSAPGGAVYGYTF. In nucleotides, the CDR3 is TGCAGTGCCCCAGGGGGGGCGGTCTATGGCTACACCTTC.

The CDR3 here is CASSMDGGTYNEQFF. CDR3 nucleotides: TGTGCCAGTAGTATGGACGGCGGAACATACAATGAGCAGTTCTTC. The V gene is TRBV19, the J gene TRBJ2-1, with no clear D. Trimming cost V 3 bases and J 4 bases, with 13 bases left between them. This CDR3 contains 15 residues. Germline values: CDR1 LNHDA, CDR2 SQIVND (reference sequence).

This chain connects TRBV2 to TRBJ2-5; no firm D call. The germline V gene has CDR1 SNHLY and CDR2 FYNNEI. The CDR3 loop spans 13 amino acids. V lost 3 bases and J 8 bases, leaving 13 bases between the germline ends. The DNA for the CDR3 is TGTGCCAGCAGTGATCCTTGGAATGAAACCCAGTACTTC. This gives the protein CASSDPWNETQYF.

This chain joins TRBV4-3 and TRBJ2-5; 10 bases agree with TRBD2. V shed 0 bases, J shed 2 bases, and the junction held 9 bases outside the gene matches. Germline V gene data show CDR1 as LGHNA and CDR2 as YSLEER. This CDR3 has 18 residues. The CDR3 sequence is CASSQDFDSSGGQETQYF. In nucleotides, the CDR3 is TGCGCCAGCAGCCAAGACTTCGACTCTAGCGGGGGACAAGAGACCCAGTACTTC.

This clonotype has a handful of counts. The chain links TRBV10-2 to TRBJ2-3, with 8 bases aligning to TRBD1. CDR1 and CDR2 from the germline V gene are WSHSY and SAAADI. The CDR3 sequence is 13 residues long. The junction had 5 bases not matched to a gene; V was cut back by 9 bases and J by 3 bases. CDR3 DNA: TGCGCCAGTCGGGACAGGTGGACAGATACGCAGTATTTT. This translates into CASRDRWTDTQYF.

This chain joins TRBV5-1 and TRBJ2-2, with 8 positions matching TRBD1. Germline V gene lookup returns CDR1 SGHRS and CDR2 YFSETQ. The J segment lost 4 bases and the V segment lost 4 bases, leaving 9 bases of the junction unmatched. The CDR3 consists of 16 residues. The CDR3 is CASSLKPDRATGELFF. The CDR3 nucleotides read TGCGCCAGCAGCCTTAAGCCGGACAGGGCCACCGGGGAGCTGTTTTTT.

The CDR3 DNA is TGCAGTGTTCGGACAGGGTGGAATGAGCAGTTCTTC. Amino acids: CSVRTGWNEQFF. The chain recombines TRBV20-1 with TRBJ2-1; 8 bases are a match to TRBD1. This CDR3 contains 12 residues. Germline CDR1 reads DFQATT; CDR2 reads SNEGSKA (reference sequence). Germline trimming cut 7 bases from V and 7 bases from J; bases unmatched to any gene: 6.

This clonotype was seen a few times. J is TRBJ2-1 and V is TRBV7-2; perhaps TRBD1 as D (6 bases). The CDR3 extends over 15 amino acids. CDR1 SGHTA and CDR2 FQGNSA come from the germline V gene. Trimming cost V 1 base and J 8 bases, with 15 bases left between them. This CDR3 is CASSLVSQGTYEQFF. The CDR3 DNA is TGTGCCAGCAGCTTAGTCTCACAGGGAACGTATGAGCAGTTCTTC.

This clonotype has just a few counts. J is TRBJ2-5 and V is TRBV15, with TRBD2 matching 9 bases. V lost 5 bases, J lost 5 bases, and 9 bases stayed unmatched. The CDR3 consists of 15 residues. The germline V gene has CDR1 LNHNV and CDR2 YYDKDF (reference sequence). The CDR3 sequence is CATSAGSGGGETQYF. The CDR3 DNA is TGTGCCACCAGCGCTGGTAGCGGGGGAGGGGAGACCCAGTACTTC.

The chain carries TRBV12-3 or TRBV12-4 and TRBJ1-1, with D hard to call. The CDR3 totals 14 residues. V was trimmed by 6 bases and J by 1 base, leaving 12 bases between them. As DNA, the CDR3 is TGTGCCAGCAGGCTGAATGAGCCGAACACTGAAGCTTTCTTT. Protein: CASRLNEPNTEAFF.

To note about this clonotype: One junction end does not reproduce the germline sequence, and a read error may be involved. The rearrangement uses TRBV7-7 and TRBJ2-1; D possibly corresponds to TRBD2 (5 bases). This CDR3 has 12 amino acids. CDR1 and CDR2 from the germline V gene are SSHAT and FNYEAQ (reference sequence). The CDR3: CASSPTGYEQFF. The CDR3 DNA reads as TGTGCTAGCAGCCCCACGGGGTATGAGCAGTTCTTC. The entire variable domain, with the rest obtained from reference TRBV7-7 and TRBJ2-1, is as follows: GAGVSQSPRYKVTKRGQDVTLRCDPISSHATLYWYQQALGQGPEFLTYFNYEAQPDKSGLPSDRFSAERPEGSISTLTIQRTEQRDSAMYRCASSPTGYEQFFGPGTRLTVL.

In this sample, this clonotype turned up a few times. The chain uses TRBV6-5 and TRBJ2-7; TRBD2 is a possible D gene (6 bases). Germline CDR1 and CDR2: MNHEY and SVGAGI. This CDR3 region has 16 residues. V was clipped by 5 bases and J by 3 bases, with 20 bases between them. The CDR3 reads CASSPWGDNTFYEQYF. The DNA of the CDR3 is TGTGCCAGCAGTCCGTGGGGGGATAATACCTTCTACGAGCAGTACTTC.